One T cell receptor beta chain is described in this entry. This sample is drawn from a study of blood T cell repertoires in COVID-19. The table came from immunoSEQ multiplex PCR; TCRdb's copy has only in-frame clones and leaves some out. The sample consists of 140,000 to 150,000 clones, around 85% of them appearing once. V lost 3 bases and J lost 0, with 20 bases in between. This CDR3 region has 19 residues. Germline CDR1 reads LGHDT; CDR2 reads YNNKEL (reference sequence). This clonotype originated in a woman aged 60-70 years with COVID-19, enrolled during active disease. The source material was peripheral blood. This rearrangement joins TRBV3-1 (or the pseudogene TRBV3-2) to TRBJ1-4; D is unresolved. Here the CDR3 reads CASSQVGEIPDSTNEKLFF. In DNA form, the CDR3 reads TGTGCCAGCAGCCAGGTTGGGGAGATACCCGATTCAACTAATGAAAAACTGTTTTTT.